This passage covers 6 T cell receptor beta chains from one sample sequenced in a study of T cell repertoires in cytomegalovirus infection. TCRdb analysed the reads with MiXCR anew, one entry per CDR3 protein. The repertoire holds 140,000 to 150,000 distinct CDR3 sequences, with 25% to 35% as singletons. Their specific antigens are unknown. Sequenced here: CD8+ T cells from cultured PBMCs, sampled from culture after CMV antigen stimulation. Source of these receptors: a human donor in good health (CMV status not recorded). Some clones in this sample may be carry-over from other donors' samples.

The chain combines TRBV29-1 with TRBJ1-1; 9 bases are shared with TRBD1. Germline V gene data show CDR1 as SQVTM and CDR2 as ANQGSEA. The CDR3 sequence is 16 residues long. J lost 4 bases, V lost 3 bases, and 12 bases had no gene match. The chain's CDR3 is CSVEWGQGNFGTEAFF. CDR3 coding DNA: TGCAGCGTTGAGTGGGGACAGGGTAATTTCGGCACTGAAGCTTTCTTT.

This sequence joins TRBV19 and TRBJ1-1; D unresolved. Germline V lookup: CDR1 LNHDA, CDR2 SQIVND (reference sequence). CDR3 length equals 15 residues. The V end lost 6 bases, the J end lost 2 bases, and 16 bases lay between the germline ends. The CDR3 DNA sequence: TGTGCCAGTAGCGCCTTCCCATGGGGAAACACTGAAGCTTTCTTT. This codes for CASSAFPWGNTEAFF.

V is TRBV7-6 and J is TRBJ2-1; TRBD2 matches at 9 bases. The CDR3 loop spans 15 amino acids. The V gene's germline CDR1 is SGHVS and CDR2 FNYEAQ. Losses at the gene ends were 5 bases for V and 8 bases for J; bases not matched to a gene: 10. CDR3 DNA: TGTGCCAGCAGCCCGGGACTAGCATATTGGGATGAGCAGTTCTTC. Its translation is CASSPGLAYWDEQFF.

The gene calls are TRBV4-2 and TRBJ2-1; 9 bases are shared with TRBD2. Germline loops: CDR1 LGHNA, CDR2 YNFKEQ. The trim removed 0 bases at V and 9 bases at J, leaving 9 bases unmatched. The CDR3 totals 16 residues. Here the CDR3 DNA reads TGTGCCAGCAGCCAAGAGTCCCGCGGGGGGGTAGGTGAGCAGTTCTTC. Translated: CASSQESRGGVGEQFF.

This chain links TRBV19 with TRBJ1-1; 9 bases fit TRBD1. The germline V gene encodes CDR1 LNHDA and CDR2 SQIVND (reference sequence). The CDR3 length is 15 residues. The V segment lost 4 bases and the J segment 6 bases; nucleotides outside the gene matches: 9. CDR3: CASSNPGQGVPEAFF. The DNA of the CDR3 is TGTGCCAGTAGTAATCCGGGACAGGGTGTGCCTGAAGCTTTCTTT.

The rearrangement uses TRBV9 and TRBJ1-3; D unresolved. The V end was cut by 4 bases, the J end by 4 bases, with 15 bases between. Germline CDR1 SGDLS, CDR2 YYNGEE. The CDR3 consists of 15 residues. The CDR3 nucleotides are TGTGCCAGCAGCTTCGGGGAAGCCGTAGGAAACACCATATATTTT. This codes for CASSFGEAVGNTIYF. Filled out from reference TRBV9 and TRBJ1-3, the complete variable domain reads DSGVTQTPKHLITATGQRVTLRCSPRSGDLSVYWYQQSLDQGLQFLIQYYNGEERAKGNILERFSAQQFPDLHSELNLSSLELGDSALYFCASSFGEAVGNTIYFGEGSWLTVV.